The rows below give T cell receptor beta chains drawn from one sample of a study of blood T cells in healthy people across ages. TCRdb fed the 5' RACE reads into MiXCR, producing one record per CDR3 protein. The table has about 1,400,000 distinct CDR3 sequences, roughly 59% seen once. The sample consisted of blood. Every receptor here comes from a man between 18 and 29 years old in good health. The CDR3 runs from the conserved cysteine through the conserved F or W. Each record gives: CDR3 DNA, CDR3 protein, D gene, J gene, V gene, clone size. The D gene is left open where the match is weak. Expanded clones are given a class, and other clones once, few, many or no size at all.

CDR3 DNA: TGTGCCAGCAGACCTAGGGACCGCCTTAATGAAAAACTGTTTTTT; CDR3 protein: CASRPRDRLNEKLFF; D gene: -; J gene: TRBJ1-4; V gene: TRBV7-2; clone size: few
CDR3 DNA: TGTGCCAGCAGCTTCTCGTGGGACAGTCAGCCCCAGCATTTT; CDR3 protein: CASSFSWDSQPQHF; D gene: TRBD1; J gene: TRBJ1-5; V gene: TRBV7-2; clone size: once
CDR3 DNA: TGCGCCAGCAGCCCCAGTAACGAGGACATTCAGTACTTC; CDR3 protein: CASSPSNEDIQYF; D gene: -; J gene: TRBJ2-4; V gene: TRBV4-1; clone size: -
CDR3 DNA: TGTGCCAGCAGCTCCAGCGGGAGGAGTCTCCATACCACGCAGTATTTT; CDR3 protein: CASSSSGRSLHTTQYF; D gene: TRBD2; J gene: TRBJ2-3; V gene: TRBV7-6; clone size: -
CDR3 DNA: TGCGCCAGCAGCCAAGATCTCAGGGGGCGTACGGTGGCAGATACGCAGTATTTT; CDR3 protein: CASSQDLRGRTVADTQYF; D gene: TRBD1; J gene: TRBJ2-3; V gene: TRBV4-1; clone size: few
CDR3 DNA: TGTGCCAGCAACGGACAGGGATTTGGCTACACCTTC; CDR3 protein: CASNGQGFGYTF; D gene: TRBD1; J gene: TRBJ1-2; V gene: TRBV6-1; clone size: once
CDR3 DNA: TGTGCCAGCAGCCCGGGACTAGCCCACAATGAGCAGTTCTTC; CDR3 protein: CASSPGLAHNEQFF; D gene: TRBD2; J gene: TRBJ2-1; V gene: TRBV7-9; clone size: -
CDR3 DNA: TGTGCCAGCAGATACGCAGGGCGGTTCTACGAGCAGTACTTC; CDR3 protein: CASRYAGRFYEQYF; D gene: -; J gene: TRBJ2-7; V gene: TRBV3-1; clone size: -
CDR3 DNA: TGCGCCAGCAGCCAGATATACAGGGACGGCGAAGAGACCCAGTACTTC; CDR3 protein: CASSQIYRDGEETQYF; D gene: -; J gene: TRBJ2-5; V gene: TRBV4-1; clone size: -
CDR3 DNA: TGCGGCGTTGGGTTTCAGGGAATTGGGACTGAAGCTTTCTTT; CDR3 protein: CGVGFQGIGTEAFF; D gene: -; J gene: TRBJ1-1; V gene: TRBV29-1; clone size: -
CDR3 DNA: TGCAGTGCCCCCGCGGGACTAGCGGGAATCAATGAGCAGTACTTC; CDR3 protein: CSAPAGLAGINEQYF; D gene: TRBD2; J gene: TRBJ2-7; V gene: TRBV20-1; clone size: -
CDR3 DNA: TGCAGTGCTAGAGCGGGGCAGCGACCGGAGGGCGGCTACACCTTC; CDR3 protein: CSARAGQRPEGGYTF; D gene: -; J gene: TRBJ1-2; V gene: TRBV20-1; clone size: once
CDR3 DNA: TGCGCCAGCAGCTTGCTACTGGTCAACGTCCTGACTTTC; CDR3 protein: CASSLLLVNVLTF; D gene: -; J gene: TRBJ2-6; V gene: TRBV5-1; clone size: -
CDR3 DNA: TGTGCCACCAGCAGATCCGGGACCCGGTCGGATACGCAGTATTTT; CDR3 protein: CATSRSGTRSDTQYF; D gene: -; J gene: TRBJ2-3; V gene: TRBV15; clone size: once
CDR3 DNA: TGTGCCAGCACCTCGGACAGAGTTAACTATGGCTACACCTTC; CDR3 protein: CASTSDRVNYGYTF; D gene: -; J gene: TRBJ1-2; V gene: TRBV6-5; clone size: -
CDR3 DNA: TGCGCCAGCAGCCAAGATAACGGGGGCTCCTACAATGAGCAGTTCTTC; CDR3 protein: CASSQDNGGSYNEQFF; D gene: -; J gene: TRBJ2-1; V gene: TRBV4-1; clone size: -
CDR3 DNA: TGCAGTGCGGGGGAAAAGGACAGAAATTCACCCCTCCACTTT; CDR3 protein: CSAGEKDRNSPLHF; D gene: -; J gene: TRBJ1-6; V gene: TRBV20-1; clone size: once
CDR3 DNA: TGCAGCGTTGAGTCTAGCGGGAGAGGCGAGACCCAGTACTTC; CDR3 protein: CSVESSGRGETQYF; D gene: TRBD2; J gene: TRBJ2-5; V gene: TRBV29-1; clone size: few
CDR3 DNA: TGTGCCAGCAGCTTAGGATCCCCGACCCACGCTTTCTTT; CDR3 protein: CASSLGSPTHAFF; D gene: -; J gene: TRBJ1-1; V gene: TRBV11-2; clone size: few
CDR3 DNA: TGTGCCAGCAGTGTCATAAGGGGTGAGACCCAGTACTTC; CDR3 protein: CASSVIRGETQYF; D gene: -; J gene: TRBJ2-5; V gene: TRBV12-3/TRBV12-4; clone size: few
CDR3 DNA: TGTGCCAGCAGCTTAATGGGGAAGAACACTGAAGCTTTCTTT; CDR3 protein: CASSLMGKNTEAFF; D gene: -; J gene: TRBJ1-1; V gene: TRBV7-8; clone size: -
CDR3 DNA: TGTGCCAGCAGTTCCTTAGGGGCTAGCGGGAGGGTCCCCTCCTACAATGAGCAGTTCTTC; CDR3 protein: CASSSLGASGRVPSYNEQFF; D gene: TRBD2; J gene: TRBJ2-1; V gene: TRBV6-2/TRBV6-3; clone size: -
CDR3 DNA: TGCGCCAGCAGCTTAGGTAGCGGGGGCTCCTACAATGAGCAGTACTTC; CDR3 protein: CASSLGSGGSYNEQYF; D gene: TRBD2; J gene: TRBJ2-7; V gene: TRBV5-1; clone size: -
CDR3 DNA: TGTACCAGCAGCTCCCCGGGACCGGATGAGACCCAGTACTTC; CDR3 protein: CTSSSPGPDETQYF; D gene: -; J gene: TRBJ2-5; V gene: TRBV5-4; clone size: -
CDR3 DNA: TGCAGCGTTGAAGATCGTCAAGGGGGCTCCTACAATGAGCAGTTCTTC; CDR3 protein: CSVEDRQGGSYNEQFF; D gene: -; J gene: TRBJ2-1; V gene: TRBV29-1; clone size: -
CDR3 DNA: TGTGCCAGCAGCCAGAGCGGGACTGGGGTCGGAGCCAAAAACATTCAGTACTTC; CDR3 protein: CASSQSGTGVGAKNIQYF; D gene: TRBD2; J gene: TRBJ2-4; V gene: TRBV3-1; clone size: -
CDR3 DNA: TGCAGTGCTACCCTAGGTTACACCTTGGGTGAGCAGTTCTTC; CDR3 protein: CSATLGYTLGEQFF; D gene: -; J gene: TRBJ2-1; V gene: TRBV20-1; clone size: -
CDR3 DNA: TGTGCCACCCGAGACCGCAACTCGAACACCGGGGAGCTGTTTTTT; CDR3 protein: CATRDRNSNTGELFF; D gene: -; J gene: TRBJ2-2; V gene: TRBV10-3; clone size: -
CDR3 DNA: TGTGCCAGCAGTTTAATGGAATGGGGTTCTGAGCAGTTCTTC; CDR3 protein: CASSLMEWGSEQFF; D gene: -; J gene: TRBJ2-1; V gene: TRBV27; clone size: -
CDR3 DNA: TGTGCCAGCAGCTTACGGATAGCGGGAGATGAGCAGTACTTC; CDR3 protein: CASSLRIAGDEQYF; D gene: TRBD2; J gene: TRBJ2-7; V gene: TRBV7-2; clone size: -
CDR3 DNA: TGCGCCAGCAGCCAAGGAAGGGGCAGATTGAACACTGAAGCTTTCTTT; CDR3 protein: CASSQGRGRLNTEAFF; D gene: -; J gene: TRBJ1-1; V gene: TRBV4-3; clone size: -
CDR3 DNA: TGTGCCTGCAGCTTAGTTGGGACTGAAGCTTTCTTT; CDR3 protein: CACSLVGTEAFF; D gene: -; J gene: TRBJ1-1; V gene: TRBV7-8; clone size: -
CDR3 DNA: TGTGCCAGCAGTTTATCAGCAGGGACTGGAAACACCATATATTTT; CDR3 protein: CASSLSAGTGNTIYF; D gene: -; J gene: TRBJ1-3; V gene: TRBV27; clone size: -
CDR3 DNA: TGCAGCGTCAGGGGGAGTTCGGAGACCTACGAGCAGTACTTC; CDR3 protein: CSVRGSSETYEQYF; D gene: TRBD1; J gene: TRBJ2-7; V gene: TRBV29-1; clone size: -
CDR3 DNA: TGTGCCAGCAGTTCGGGAGTCTCAGGTGGAAACACCATATATTTT; CDR3 protein: CASSSGVSGGNTIYF; D gene: -; J gene: TRBJ1-3; V gene: TRBV12-3/TRBV12-4; clone size: -
CDR3 DNA: TGTGCCAGCAGCTTAGGTGCGGCCACTGACGAGCAGTACTTC; CDR3 protein: CASSLGAATDEQYF; D gene: -; J gene: TRBJ2-7; V gene: TRBV7-6; clone size: -
CDR3 DNA: TGTGCCAGCAGCGTAGCGGGTAGCGGGAAGTCAGATACGCAGTATTTT; CDR3 protein: CASSVAGSGKSDTQYF; D gene: TRBD2; J gene: TRBJ2-3; V gene: TRBV9; clone size: -
CDR3 DNA: TGTGCCAGCAGCTACTCCGGGACAGAAACAGGCACCTTC; CDR3 protein: CASSYSGTETGTF; D gene: TRBD1; J gene: TRBJ1-2; V gene: TRBV6-6; clone size: -
CDR3 DNA: TGTGCCAGCAGTGAATACCGGCTAGATACGCAGTATTTT; CDR3 protein: CASSEYRLDTQYF; D gene: -; J gene: TRBJ2-3; V gene: TRBV6-1; clone size: -
CDR3 DNA: TGTGCCAGCAGTCACAGGGGCGATAATTCACCCCTCCACTTT; CDR3 protein: CASSHRGDNSPLHF; D gene: TRBD1; J gene: TRBJ1-6; V gene: TRBV2; clone size: few
CDR3 DNA: TGTGCCAGCAACCCAGGGGGTAGCTATGGCTACACCTTC; CDR3 protein: CASNPGGSYGYTF; D gene: TRBD1; J gene: TRBJ1-2; V gene: TRBV3-1; clone size: -
CDR3 DNA: TGTGCCAGCAGCCCCCAGAGTTTTCGGAACTATGGCTACACCTTC; CDR3 protein: CASSPQSFRNYGYTF; D gene: -; J gene: TRBJ1-2; V gene: TRBV7-2; clone size: -
CDR3 DNA: TGTGCCAGTCGATCGGGTGAGCAGTTCTTC; CDR3 protein: CASRSGEQFF; D gene: -; J gene: TRBJ2-1; V gene: TRBV2; clone size: -
CDR3 DNA: TGTGCCAGCAGCCGAGGGACACCCGATTACGAGCAGTACTTC; CDR3 protein: CASSRGTPDYEQYF; D gene: -; J gene: TRBJ2-7; V gene: TRBV7-2; clone size: few
CDR3 DNA: TGCGCCAGCAGCTTGGTACCAACCGTCCTGACTAGCGGGGGGGAAGAGACCCAGTACTTC; CDR3 protein: CASSLVPTVLTSGGEETQYF; D gene: TRBD2; J gene: TRBJ2-5; V gene: TRBV5-1; clone size: -
CDR3 DNA: TGTGCCAGCAGTGAACGAGGCGGGGCAGACTACGAGCAGTACTTC; CDR3 protein: CASSERGGADYEQYF; D gene: -; J gene: TRBJ2-7; V gene: TRBV6-1; clone size: few
CDR3 DNA: TGTGCCAGCAGCATCATAGACAGGGGGGAAGAGACCCAGTACTTC; CDR3 protein: CASSIIDRGEETQYF; D gene: TRBD1; J gene: TRBJ2-5; V gene: TRBV7-9; clone size: -
CDR3 DNA: TGTGCCAGCAGCAACGGGGATCCGGTTACCTATGGCTACACCTTC; CDR3 protein: CASSNGDPVTYGYTF; D gene: -; J gene: TRBJ1-2; V gene: TRBV6-2/TRBV6-3; clone size: -
CDR3 DNA: TGTGCCAGCAGTTTTGGAGGGGGTTTTGAGCAGTTCTTC; CDR3 protein: CASSFGGGFEQFF; D gene: -; J gene: TRBJ2-1; V gene: TRBV12-3/TRBV12-4; clone size: once
CDR3 DNA: TGTGCCAGCAGTCCCGGGACTAGTCTGTTCGATGAGCAGTTCTTC; CDR3 protein: CASSPGTSLFDEQFF; D gene: TRBD2; J gene: TRBJ2-1; V gene: TRBV27; clone size: -
CDR3 DNA: TGCAGTGCCCTACGGGCCGGAGACCGGGTGAAGCAGTTCTTC; CDR3 protein: CSALRAGDRVKQFF; D gene: -; J gene: TRBJ2-1; V gene: TRBV20-1; clone size: -
CDR3 DNA: TGTGCCAGCACCCAGACAGGGCCCGGAGATACGCAGTATTTT; CDR3 protein: CASTQTGPGDTQYF; D gene: TRBD1; J gene: TRBJ2-3; V gene: TRBV12-3/TRBV12-4; clone size: few
CDR3 DNA: TGCAGTGCTAGAGAAACAAAACTACAGTACGTCTATGGCTACACCTTC; CDR3 protein: CSARETKLQYVYGYTF; D gene: -; J gene: TRBJ1-2; V gene: TRBV20-1; clone size: -
CDR3 DNA: TGCGCCAGCAGCGGCGGACGGAAGAGCTCCTACAATGAGCAGTTCTTC; CDR3 protein: CASSGGRKSSYNEQFF; D gene: -; J gene: TRBJ2-1; V gene: TRBV5-1; clone size: -
CDR3 DNA: TGTGCCAGCAGACAGCGGGGAGAGACCCAGTACTTC; CDR3 protein: CASRQRGETQYF; D gene: TRBD2; J gene: TRBJ2-5; V gene: TRBV28; clone size: -
CDR3 DNA: TGCAGTGCTAGACGGGGACAGCGCAATCAGCCCCAGCATTTT; CDR3 protein: CSARRGQRNQPQHF; D gene: TRBD1; J gene: TRBJ1-5; V gene: TRBV20-1; clone size: few
CDR3 DNA: TGTGCCAGCAGCTTAGTCGGGGGGGGGTTGGCAGATACGCAGTATTTT; CDR3 protein: CASSLVGGGLADTQYF; D gene: TRBD2; J gene: TRBJ2-3; V gene: TRBV7-2; clone size: -
CDR3 DNA: TGCAGTGCTACAGAGGCCGGGACCCCGTGGACCCAGTACTTC; CDR3 protein: CSATEAGTPWTQYF; D gene: -; J gene: TRBJ2-5; V gene: TRBV20-1; clone size: -